A single sample is the source of the 13 T cell receptor beta chains below, sequenced in a study of T cell responses to AZD1222 COVID-19 vaccine. The method was immunoSEQ multiplex PCR; TCRdb's version includes in-frame clones alone and lacks a portion of them. The data show approximately 180,000 clones, with about nine tenths seen just once and roughly 2.5% held by the top ten. Sequenced material: peripheral blood, taken on day 0 of AZD1222 vaccination. Receptors were obtained from an adult in good health.

The V and J genes are TRBV24-1 and TRBJ2-1; 10 bases map to TRBD1. Germline CDR1 is KGHDR and CDR2 is SFDVKD. There are 15 residues in the CDR3. Trimming at V came to 4 bases and at J to 7 bases, leaving 6 bases not matched to a gene. CDR3 amino acids: CATSDPGTGANEQFF. The CDR3 DNA reads as TGTGCCACCAGTGACCCAGGGACAGGGGCAAATGAGCAGTTCTTC.

The chain uses TRBV5-4 and TRBJ2-3; perhaps D is TRBD1 or TRBD2 (5 bases each). The ends were cut back, 3 bases at V and 0 bases at J, with 11 bases in the middle. This CDR3 region has 15 residues. Germline values: CDR1 SGHNT, CDR2 YYREEE (reference sequence). CDR3 protein: CASSSGTVSTDTQYF. The CDR3 DNA follows: TGTGCCAGCAGCTCCGGGACGGTGAGCACAGATACGCAGTATTTT.

The V call is TRBV29-1, the J call TRBJ2-1; 9 bases align to TRBD1. With 3 bases clipped from V and 6 bases from J, the junction kept 9 bases outside the gene matches. The CDR3 is 15 residues long. The germline CDR1 and CDR2 sequences are SQVTM and ANQGSEA. The CDR3 DNA sequence: TGCAGCGTTGACGGATCGGGACAGGGTTCCAATGAGCAGTTCTTC. This codes for CSVDGSGQGSNEQFF.

CDR3: CASSGGWTSVSTDTQYF. CDR3 sequence (DNA): TGTGCCAGCAGCGGAGGCTGGACTAGCGTATCCACAGATACGCAGTATTTT. The genes are TRBV7-2 and TRBJ2-3, with 9 bases lining up with TRBD2. The CDR3 consists of 17 residues. Losses at the gene ends were 5 bases for V and 2 bases for J; bases not matched to a gene: 11. CDR1 SGHTA and CDR2 FQGNSA come from the germline V gene.

The chain carries TRBV6-5 and TRBJ1-4, with D possibly being TRBD1 (5 bases). Trimming took 9 bases from V and 4 from J, leaving 15 bases between them. The germline CDR1 and CDR2 sequences are MNHEY and SVGAGI. The CDR3 length is 14 residues. This CDR3 is CASFLAGGNEKLFF. In DNA form, the CDR3 reads TGTGCCAGTTTTCTGGCCGGGGGTAATGAAAAACTGTTTTTT.

CDR3 protein: CASSQDQGMRGYTF. Written as DNA, the CDR3 is TGTGCCAGCAGCCAAGACCAGGGGATGAGGGGCTACACCTTC. The chain carries TRBV3-1 (or the pseudogene TRBV3-2) and TRBJ1-2, with D maybe TRBD1 (6 bases). Trimming cost V 0 bases and J 8 bases, with 13 bases left between them. CDR1 is LGHDT, CDR2 YNNKEL, per germline (reference sequence). The CDR3 covers 14 residues.

As to this clone: At one boundary the junction diverges from the germline segment, which might be a read error. This sequence joins TRBV12-3 or TRBV12-4 and TRBJ1-2; D not certain. This CDR3 spans 13 amino acids. This chain's CDR3 is CASSLATGYGYTF. The CDR3 bases are TGTGCCAGCAGCTTAGCCACCGGATATGGCTACACCTTC.

The V and J genes are TRBV19 and TRBJ1-1, with a weak D call TRBD1 (5 bases). Germline CDR1 is LNHDA and CDR2 is SQIVND (reference sequence). The ends were cut back, 2 bases at V and 7 bases at J, with 11 bases in the middle. CDR3 length: 13 amino acids. The CDR3 loop is CASSISTQGEAFF. CDR3 bases: TGTGCCAGTAGTATATCGACCCAGGGTGAAGCTTTCTTT.

Concerning this clone: The same CDR3 can be traced to other DNA sequences in this sample. This chain connects TRBV7-8 to TRBJ1-2, with 7 bases lining up with TRBD1. V trimming: 5 bases; J trimming: 2 bases; junction bases outside the gene matches: 2. Germline V CDR1 and CDR2: SGHVS, FQNEAQ. The CDR3 has 13 amino acids. The CDR3 spells CASSPRGNYGYTF. As DNA, the CDR3 is TGTGCCAGCAGCCCCAGGGGGAACTATGGCTACACCTTC. The whole variable domain, filled in from reference TRBV7-8 and TRBJ1-2, reads GAGVSQSPRYKVAKRGQDVALRCDPISGHVSLFWYQQALGQGPEFLTYFQNEAQLDKSGLPSDRFFAERPEGSVSTLKIQRTQQEDSAVYLCASSPRGNYGYTFGSGTRLTVV.

The V and J genes are TRBV7-9 and TRBJ2-7, with D unclear. Germline V gives CDR1 SEHNR, CDR2 FQNEAQ (reference sequence). Trimming removed 3 bases from V and 7 bases from J, with 16 bases in between. The CDR3 is 14 residues long. The DNA of the CDR3 is TGTGCCAGCAGCTTCACCCCGGGCGGATGGGAGCAGTACTTC. It yields the protein CASSFTPGGWEQYF.

The chain is built from TRBV6-1 and TRBJ2-7; D remains ambiguous. Between the trimmed V and J ends, which lost 0 bases and 5 bases, there was a span of 14 bases. In germline, CDR1 is MNHNS, CDR2 SASEGT. CDR3 length: 15 residues. CDR3 protein: CASSEARSLRDEQYF. As DNA, the CDR3 is TGTGCCAGCAGTGAAGCGAGGAGCCTAAGGGACGAGCAGTACTTC.

The chain couples TRBV5-1 to TRBJ1-4; D remains unclear. The length of the CDR3 is 14 residues. Germline-derived CDR1 and CDR2 are SGHRS and YFSETQ. The V end lost 3 bases, the J end lost 5 bases, and 11 bases lay between the germline ends. The CDR3: CASSSNAQNEKLFF. The CDR3 nucleotides are TGCGCCAGCAGCTCCAATGCCCAAAATGAAAAACTGTTTTTT.

V is TRBV11-2 and J is TRBJ2-7; 11 bases align to TRBD2. The germline CDR1 and CDR2 sequences are SGHAT and FQNNGV. J gave up 7 bases and V 5 bases, and 1 base lay outside the gene matches. The length of the CDR3 is 12 residues. The CDR3: CASSRLAGEQYF. In DNA form, the CDR3 reads TGTGCCAGCAGCCGACTAGCGGGAGAGCAGTACTTC.